These 22 T cell receptor beta chains came from one sample sequenced in a study of CD8+CD57+ T cells in acquired aplastic anemia. Genomic DNA, the template, was used for profiling of the TCR beta VDJ and CDR3. MiXCR, run by TCRdb on the reads, gives a single entry per CDR3 protein. The sample has a few hundred thousand distinct CDR3 sequences; under 55% are singletons. Selection for sequencing was limited to patients who had shown CD8+CD57+ cell expansion by flow cytometry. Sequenced input: sorted CD4+, CD8+, or CD8+CD57+ T cells (not recorded which) from PBMCs. The receptors stem from a human donor with aplastic anemia.

The V gene is TRBV7-9, the J gene TRBJ1-3, with 8 bases matching TRBD1. There are 16 residues in the CDR3. V was clipped by 5 bases and J by 2 bases; unmatched bases: 8. CDR1 and CDR2 from the germline V gene are SEHNR and FQNEAQ (reference sequence). The chain's CDR3 is CASSPVPGQAGNTIYF. CDR3 sequence (DNA): TGTGCCAGCAGCCCAGTTCCGGGACAGGCTGGAAACACCATATATTTT.

Remarks on this clonotype: Sequence at one end of the junction differs from germline and may be a read error. This chain uses TRBV9 with TRBJ2-7; tentatively, D is TRBD2 (7 bases). Germline-derived CDR1 and CDR2 are SGDLS and YYNGEE. The CDR3 extends over 12 amino acids. CDR3 bases: TGCGCCAGCTTGGAGGGGGGGGAAGAGCAGTACTTC. It yields the protein CASLEGGEEQYF. The complete variable domain, with remaining parts taken from reference TRBV9 and TRBJ2-7, reads DSGVTQTPKHLITATGQRVTLRCSPRSGDLSVYWYQQSLDQGLQFLIQYYNGEERAKGNILERFSAQQFPDLHSELNLSSLELGDSALYFCASLEGGEEQYFGPGTRLTVT.

This clonotype was observed many times. This chain joins TRBV7-9 and TRBJ2-7; 7 nucleotides agree with TRBD1. The CDR3 is 17 amino acids. Per germline, CDR1 SEHNR and CDR2 FQNEAQ (reference sequence). The ends lost 5 bases at V and 2 bases at J; junction bases unmatched: 15. CDR3 protein: CASSAARTGFDPYEQYF. CDR3 DNA: TGTGCCAGCAGCGCTGCCCGGACAGGCTTCGACCCCTACGAGCAGTACTTC.

This chain uses TRBV25-1 with TRBJ2-3; D may be TRBD1 or TRBD2 (6 bases each). Deletions cut 5 bases from V and 2 bases from J, with 14 bases between. The CDR3 spans 15 residues. Germline-derived CDR1 and CDR2 are MGHDK and SYGVNS. CDR3 DNA sequence: TGTGCCAGCAGTTCAGGAGGGGGATTCACAGATACGCAGTATTTT. Translation: CASSSGGGFTDTQYF.

This clonotype was observed a few times. This sequence joins TRBV6-5 and TRBJ2-5; D may be TRBD2 (6 bases). This CDR3 has 12 residues. Germline assignment: CDR1 MNHEY and CDR2 SVGAGI. The V and J ends lost 11 bases and 4 bases respectively, with 14 bases between them. CDR3 sequence: CASRGTGETQYF. CDR3 coding DNA: TGTGCCTCCCGGGGGACGGGAGAGACCCAGTACTTC.

The chain joins TRBV15 to TRBJ1-2, with a tentative D call TRBD1 (5 bases). The V gene lost 1 base and the J gene lost 4 bases, with 10 bases spanning the gap. This CDR3 spans 14 amino acids. Germline assignment: CDR1 LNHNV and CDR2 YYDKDF (reference sequence). The CDR3 is CATSRVRGIYGYTF. CDR3 DNA sequence: TGTGCCACCAGCAGAGTAAGGGGAATCTATGGCTACACCTTC.

This clonotype has a count of ten or more. V gene TRBV4-1 combines with J gene TRBJ2-7; TRBD1 aligns across 8 bases. Germline trimming cut 3 bases from V and 0 bases from J; bases unmatched to any gene: 7. CDR3 size: 16 residues. Germline V gene data show CDR1 as MGHRA and CDR2 as YSYEKL. As DNA, the CDR3 is TGCGCCAGCAGCCACCTGACAGGGGCCGTCTCCTACGAGCAGTACTTC. It encodes CASSHLTGAVSYEQYF.

The V and J genes are TRBV24-1 and TRBJ2-1; weak D call: TRBD1 (6 bases). CDR1 is KGHDR, CDR2 SFDVKD, per germline. Deletions cut 5 bases from V and 11 bases from J, with 15 bases between. The CDR3 is 13 amino acids. DNA of the CDR3: TGTGCCACCAGTGCGACAGGAGGTATTCAGCAGTTCTTC. Residues: CATSATGGIQQFF.

The chain couples TRBV24-1 to TRBJ2-1, with TRBD2 matching over 10 bases. The CDR3 consists of 15 residues. The J segment lost 9 bases and the V segment lost 5 bases, leaving 9 bases of the junction unmatched. The germline CDR1 and CDR2 sequences are KGHDR and SFDVKD. CDR3 sequence (DNA): TGTGCCACCAGTGGCATAGCGGGAGGAGGGAGTGAGCAGTTCTTC. Its translation is CATSGIAGGGSEQFF.

This clonotype has a count of ten or more. This chain connects TRBV5-8 to TRBJ2-7; D is unclear. V lost 3 bases and J 6 bases, leaving 13 bases between the germline ends. Germline assignment: CDR1 SGHTS and CDR2 YDEGEE. The CDR3 spans 13 residues. CDR3 region: CASSYNGRPEQYF. CDR3 coding DNA: TGTGCCAGCAGCTACAATGGGCGCCCCGAGCAGTACTTC.

This chain connects TRBV7-3 to TRBJ2-3; a weak D match, TRBD2 (7 bases). The CDR3 runs to 16 residues. The V end lost 4 bases, the J end lost 2 bases, and 16 bases lay between the germline ends. Germline CDR1 SGHTA, CDR2 FQGTGA. Here the CDR3 reads CASSSRGGTPTDTQYF. The CDR3 region has the DNA TGTGCCAGCAGCTCTAGGGGGGGGACCCCCACAGATACGCAGTATTTT. The whole variable domain, remainder taken from reference TRBV7-3 and TRBJ2-3, is GAGVSQTPSNKVTEKGKYVELRCDPISGHTALYWYRQSLGQGPEFLIYFQGTGAADDSGLPNDRFFAVRPEGSVSTLKIQRTERGDSAVYLCASSSRGGTPTDTQYFGPGTRLTVL.

Here the CDR3 reads CASSQDRGSTEAFF. DNA for the CDR3: TGTGCCAGCAGCCAAGATCGGGGTTCCACTGAAGCTTTCTTT. This chain uses TRBV3-1 with TRBJ1-1; D gene unclear. With 0 bases removed from V and 4 bases from J, the gap between germline ends came to 9 bases. From germline, CDR1 is LGHDT and CDR2 YNNKEL (reference sequence). The CDR3 is 14 amino acids.

The rearrangement uses TRBV7-9 and TRBJ1-6; TRBD1 matches 7 bases. With 5 bases clipped from V and 16 bases from J, the junction kept 5 bases outside the gene matches. This CDR3 region has 11 residues. Germline V gene sequence: CDR1 SEHNR, CDR2 FQNEAQ (reference sequence). The CDR3 loop reads CASSQDRLLHF. The DNA for the CDR3 is TGTGCCAGCAGCCAGGACAGGCTACTCCACTTT.

The CDR3 bases are TGCGCCAGCAGCTACGGACCAGCAGATACGCAGTATTTT. Protein: CASSYGPADTQYF. The chain recombines TRBV5-1 with TRBJ2-3; no clear D gene. V lost 3 bases to trimming and J lost 4 bases, with 9 bases between them. The CDR3 runs 13 residues. The V gene's germline CDR1 is SGHRS and CDR2 YFSETQ.

This clonotype was observed many times. This chain joins TRBV28 and TRBJ2-7, with D perhaps being TRBD1 or TRBD2 (5 bases each). Germline values: CDR1 MDHEN, CDR2 SYDVKM. The CDR3 loop spans 13 amino acids. The V and J ends lost 6 bases and 0 bases respectively, with 9 bases between them. The CDR3 protein is CASSRGGSYEQYF. The DNA for the CDR3 is TGTGCCAGCAGCCGTGGGGGCTCCTACGAGCAGTACTTC.

The rearrangement links TRBV2 to TRBJ2-7; D perhaps matches TRBD1 (5 bases). The length of the CDR3 is 12 residues. V lost 6 bases, J lost 2 bases, and 8 bases lay in between. In germline, CDR1 is SNHLY, CDR2 FYNNEI. CDR3 DNA sequence: TGTGCCAGCAGACTGGGGCCCTACGAGCAGTACTTC. This sequence encodes CASRLGPYEQYF.

The chain uses TRBV11-2 and TRBJ1-2; D not certain. Germline V CDR1 and CDR2: SGHAT, FQNNGV. The CDR3 loop spans 14 amino acids. V lost 5 bases and J 4 bases, leaving 14 bases between the germline ends. The CDR3 sequence: CASSLLAPGYGYTF. The DNA of the CDR3 is TGTGCCAGCAGCCTACTAGCTCCTGGCTATGGCTACACCTTC.

V is TRBV7-2 and J is TRBJ1-3; TRBD1 might be the D (6 bases). The CDR3 spans 13 residues. Germline V CDR1 and CDR2: SGHTA, FQGNSA. V was shortened by 5 bases and J by 6 bases, with 11 bases between the two germline ends. The CDR3 spells CASSGGGENTIYF. CDR3 DNA sequence: TGTGCCAGCAGCGGGGGGGGCGAAAACACCATATATTTT.

This clonotype has just one count. This chain uses TRBV24-1 with TRBJ1-5; tentative D call: TRBD1 (6 bases). The CDR3 contains 17 residues. Trimming took 9 bases from V and 0 from J, leaving 20 bases between them. Germline V gene lookup returns CDR1 KGHDR and CDR2 SFDVKD. CDR3 sequence reads: CATPRPGAYDSNQPQHF. The CDR3 DNA is TGTGCCACCCCTCGGCCAGGGGCATACGATAGCAATCAGCCCCAGCATTTT.

V is TRBV3-1 and J is TRBJ1-2; perhaps TRBD1 as D (5 bases). Germline V gene sequence: CDR1 LGHDT, CDR2 YNNKEL (reference sequence). V was shortened by 5 bases and J by 0 bases, with 10 bases between the two germline ends. The CDR3 extends over 14 amino acids. The CDR3 loop reads CASSLQDSNYGYTF. CDR3 nucleotides: TGTGCCAGCAGCTTACAGGATTCTAACTATGGCTACACCTTC.

This clonotype occurred a few times. A much larger clone is a single base away; this may be a read error. The chain employs TRBV20-1 and TRBJ1-1; 7 bases agree with TRBD1. The CDR3 has 12 amino acids. Germline CDR1 is DFQATT and CDR2 is SNEGSKA (reference sequence). CDR3 loop: CSAPGQQLEAFF. For the CDR3, the DNA is TGCAGCGCCCCGGGACAGCAGCTTGAAGCTTTCTTT.

This clonotype was counted many times. The chain links TRBV2 to TRBJ1-2; D is undetermined. Germline V gives CDR1 SNHLY, CDR2 FYNNEI. This CDR3 spans 13 amino acids. The V end was cut by 3 bases, the J end by 4 bases, with 9 bases between. The CDR3 DNA sequence: TGTGCCAGCAGTGAGAGGGAGGGCTATGGCTACACCTTC. Amino acids: CASSEREGYGYTF.